The 18 T cell receptor beta chains reported below all come from one sample, sequenced in a study of low-dose radiotherapy and immunotherapy resistance in tumors. Described time point: after trial treatment. Treatment reported: LDRT plus nivolumab, ipilimumab, low-dose cyclophosphamide and aspirin (RACIN trial). First-strand cDNA used TRAV- and TRBV-specific primers, covering alpha and beta chains. PCR amplification of the TCRs was performed with Phusion for 20 PCR cycles, and it relied on a constant-region primer together with a V-primer adapter. MiXCR, applied by TCRdb to the reads, yields one record per CDR3 protein. The table includes about 58,000 distinct CDR3 sequences, about 25% detected once. The sample in question was PBMCs, obtained after low-dose radiotherapy plus immunotherapy. The origin of the receptors is a male donor with prostate cancer.

This clonotype appeared many times. The genes are TRBV7-2 and TRBJ2-3; D gene ambiguous. CDR1 is SGHTA and CDR2 is FQGNSA in the germline V gene. V lost 2 bases and J lost 8, with 17 bases in between. The CDR3 consists of 15 residues. This CDR3 is CASSLNEAPSGTQYF. As DNA, the CDR3 is TGTGCCAGCAGCTTAAACGAGGCGCCTAGTGGTACGCAGTATTTT.

Only one count was recorded for this clonotype. The J gene is TRBJ2-3, the V gene TRBV13; no reliable D call. CDR1 is PRHDT and CDR2 is FYEKMQ in the germline V gene (reference sequence). The CDR3 runs to 16 residues. V was pared by 5 bases and J by 0 bases, with 15 bases between. CDR3 nucleotides: TGTGCCAGCAGCATACACGCCTCGAAGAGCACAGATACGCAGTATTTT. Translation gives CASSIHASKSTDTQYF.

The table lists this clonotype with many counts. The rearrangement links TRBV6-2 or TRBV6-3 to TRBJ1-2; 8 bases align to TRBD1. Germline CDR1 and CDR2: MNHEY and SVGEGT. V gave up 11 bases and J gave up 8 bases; unmatched junction bases: 13. The CDR3 spans 13 residues. CDR3 in DNA: TGTGCCTCGAGCGCAGGGGGCGCGGGCGGCTACACCTTC. It encodes CASSAGGAGGYTF.

This clonotype has a count of ten or more. CDR3 DNA sequence: TGTGCCAGCAGTTACGACAGGGGACCCTACAATGAGCAGTTCTTC. It yields the protein CASSYDRGPYNEQFF. This rearrangement joins TRBV6-2 or TRBV6-3 to TRBJ2-1, with 8 bases lining up with TRBD1. V shed 2 bases and J 2 bases; nucleotides not matched to a gene: 2. The CDR3 spans 15 residues. CDR1 and CDR2 (germline): MNHEY, SVGEGT.

At least ten counts were recorded for this clonotype. As DNA, the CDR3 is TGTGCCAGCTCACCACCTTCGGGATACACTGAAGCTTTCTTT. This translates into CASSPPSGYTEAFF. The chain links TRBV18 to TRBJ1-1; no reliable D call. CDR1 KGHSH and CDR2 LQKENI come from the germline V gene. Deletions cut 0 bases from V and 3 bases from J, with 8 bases between. This CDR3 has 14 residues.

This clonotype was seen ten or more times. The V gene is TRBV10-3, the J gene TRBJ2-1; TRBD2 matches 8 bases. This CDR3 is built from 17 residues. Germline V lookup: CDR1 ENHRY, CDR2 SYGVKD. J gave up 1 base and V 0 bases, and 5 bases lay outside the gene matches. For the CDR3, the DNA is TGTGCCATCAGTGAGTCCACCGGGACTAGGTCCTACAATGAGCAGTTCTTC. Amino acid sequence: CAISESTGTRSYNEQFF.

This clonotype occurred many times. This rearrangement joins TRBV7-2 to TRBJ1-2; 9 positions match TRBD1. The CDR3 spans 15 residues. V lost 1 base and J lost 4; bases outside the gene matches: 4. The germline V gene has CDR1 SGHTA and CDR2 FQGNSA. The CDR3, as DNA: TGTGCCAGCAGCTTAGATGGGACAGGGTTCTATGGCTACACCTTC. Residues: CASSLDGTGFYGYTF.

The chain recombines TRBV6-2 or TRBV6-3 with TRBJ1-3; unclear D gene. This CDR3 contains 14 residues. Germline CDR1 reads MNHEY; CDR2 reads SVGEGT. V was cut by 2 bases and J by 0 bases, with 5 bases left in between. The CDR3 protein is CASSYGVSGNTIYF. The CDR3 coding sequence is TGTGCCAGCAGTTACGGAGTCTCTGGAAACACCATATATTTT.

This clonotype was detected ten times or more. The gene calls are TRBV6-6 and TRBJ1-1; D gene unclear. CDR1 MNHNY and CDR2 SVGAGI come from the germline V gene (reference sequence). V was shortened by 0 bases and J by 4 bases, with 6 bases between the two germline ends. This CDR3 has 13 residues. CDR3 in amino acids: CASSYSPGTEAFF. The CDR3 coding sequence is TGTGCCAGCAGTTACTCACCGGGCACTGAAGCTTTCTTT.

The V and J genes are TRBV4-3 and TRBJ2-5; 9 bases map to TRBD2. CDR3 size: 18 residues. Germline V gene lookup returns CDR1 LGHNA and CDR2 YSLEER. The J segment lost 3 bases and the V segment lost 0 bases, leaving 11 bases of the junction unmatched. In DNA, the CDR3 is TGCGCCAGCAGCCAAGATTTGGCTAGCGGGGTCACTAAAGAGACCCAGTACTTC. It translates to CASSQDLASGVTKETQYF.

This clonotype occurred many times. This chain connects TRBV4-1 to TRBJ1-2; 9 bases match TRBD1. Trimming took 2 bases from V and 4 from J; bases not matched to a gene: 5. The germline V gene encodes CDR1 MGHRA and CDR2 YSYEKL. This CDR3 has 15 amino acids. The CDR3 region is CASSQTDRGGYGYTF. The DNA for the CDR3 is TGCGCCAGCAGCCAAACGGACAGGGGAGGCTATGGCTACACCTTC.

This clonotype was seen many times. Its ends do not fully match the called genes, so a read error is possible. The CDR3 sequence: CASSSFGRLPGSPLHF. The CDR3 DNA is TGTGCCAGCAGCTCGTTCGGACGGCTCCCCGGGTCACCCCTCCACTTT. This sequence joins TRBV5-1 and TRBJ1-6; D is unclear. This CDR3 has 16 amino acids. The germline gives CDR1 SGHRS, CDR2 YFSETQ.

There are many counts of this clonotype. This sequence joins TRBV7-3 and TRBJ2-2; the match to TRBD1 covers 9 bases. The CDR3 is 15 residues long. CDR1 and CDR2 (germline): SGHTA, FQGTGA. The junction had 5 bases not matched to a gene; V was cut back by 3 bases and J by 6 bases. CDR3 in DNA: TGTGCCAGCAGCTTTACCGGGACAGGGTCCGGGGAGCTGTTTTTT. It encodes CASSFTGTGSGELFF.

The chain recombines TRBV6-6 with TRBJ2-5; D is unclear. The CDR3 has 13 amino acids. CDR1 MNHNY and CDR2 SVGAGI come from the germline V gene (reference sequence). Trimming cost V 0 bases and J 7 bases, with 9 bases left between them. In DNA form, the CDR3 reads TGTGCCAGCAGTTACTCGAGGCTTGTGACCCAGTACTTC. This translates into CASSYSRLVTQYF.

This clonotype was seen repeatedly, ten times or more. The V call is TRBV5-1, the J call TRBJ1-2; D gene uncertain. This CDR3 is 16 amino acids long. The V gene's germline CDR1 is SGHRS and CDR2 YFSETQ. V gave up 0 bases and J gave up 2 bases, with 14 bases separating them. The DNA of the CDR3 is TGCGCCAGCAGCTTGGCCCCCGGACTCGTAAACTATGGCTACACCTTC. Translated, it gives CASSLAPGLVNYGYTF.

The sample holds many counts of this clonotype. The chain is built from TRBV28 and TRBJ1-2; the D gene is possibly TRBD1 (5 bases). Between the trimmed V and J ends, which lost 3 bases and 8 bases, there was a span of 13 bases. Looked up from germline, CDR1 is MDHEN and CDR2 is SYDVKM. The CDR3 runs to 13 residues. The CDR3 spells CASSFTRGGGYTF. DNA of the CDR3: TGTGCCAGCAGTTTTACCCGGGGGGGAGGCTACACCTTC.

This clonotype was detected many times. The chain uses TRBV30 and TRBJ2-7; D gene uncertain. The CDR3 spans 11 residues. Germline V CDR1 and CDR2: GTSNPN, SVGIG (reference sequence). The V gene lost 3 bases and the J gene lost 4 bases, with 7 bases spanning the gap. The CDR3, as DNA: TGTGCCTGGAGGACGGTATACGAGCAGTACTTC. Translating gives CAWRTVYEQYF.

The V gene is TRBV5-1, the J gene TRBJ2-2; D unresolved. V was trimmed by 1 base and J by 2 bases, leaving 9 bases between them. The CDR3 has 15 residues. The germline V gene has CDR1 SGHRS and CDR2 YFSETQ. The CDR3 bases are TGCGCCAGCAGCTTGAACAGATTTAACACCGGGGAGCTGTTTTTT. Its protein is CASSLNRFNTGELFF.